Detailed here is one T cell receptor (beta chain). The data are from a study of blood T cell repertoires in COVID-19. Whole-study context: Acute and convalescent COVID-19 samples came from the United States, Italy and Spain. PBMCs, B-cell-depleted T cells, or T cells provided the cDNA or gDNA that made up the material.

Original processing notes: Scientists estimated how many nucleated cells there were by amplifying reference gene primers. Profiling relied on immunoSEQ multiplex PCR, and the TCRdb table lists in-frame clones only, not all of them. The DNA gave D and trimming, while V, J and clone size come from that table. The sample records over 55,000 clones, more than 75% being singletons. Per germline, CDR1 LNHNV and CDR2 YYDKDF (reference sequence). The CDR3 totals 14 residues. V lost 1 base, J lost 4 bases, and 9 bases lay in between. What was sequenced was peripheral blood. The V and J genes are TRBV15 and TRBJ2-3; D is uncertain. This clonotype was obtained from a man aged 50 to 60 with active COVID-19. DNA of the CDR3: TGTGCCACCAGCAGAGTCTTTTCCGCAGATACGCAGTATTTT. It codes for CATSRVFSADTQYF. Full variable domain (missing parts from reference TRBV15 and TRBJ2-3): DAMVIQNPRYQVTQFGKPVTLSCSQTLNHNVMYWYQQKSSQAPKLLFHYYDKDFNNEADTPDNFQSRRPNTSFCFLDIRSPGLGDTAMYLCATSRVFSADTQYFGPGTRLTVL.